The following is a T cell receptor beta chain sequence with its context. Its antigen is currently unknown. The sample comes from a study of cytomegalovirus exposure and HLA in healthy donors. Study background: Within an early data release were around 87 million unique TCRs drawn from HLA-typed donors.

With 60 Vbeta and 13 Jbeta primers, the PCR was carried out. The repertoire was sequenced with immunoSEQ multiplex PCR; TCRdb's copy has only in-frame clones and lacks some. The sample has 150,000 to 200,000 clones, approximately 85% seen once. This CDR3 is built from 14 residues. V was shortened by 4 bases and J by 4 bases, with 14 bases between the two germline ends. Per germline, CDR1 SGHRS and CDR2 YFSETQ. Study-wide points: Some TCR beta chains (about 180 of them) were listed as cytomegalovirus-associated. Rarity held for most TCR sequences, but there were some public TCRs that occurred in many donors. Owing to their indistinguishability, certain V segments, notably TRBV6-2 and TRBV6-3, were excluded.

This TCR was recovered from a man between 18 and 35 years old in good health and CMV-seropositive. The sample consisted of PBMCs. The rearrangement joins TRBV5-1 to TRBJ1-2; the D gene is possibly TRBD1 (5 bases). CDR3 sequence: CASSPETTGYGYTF. The CDR3 DNA follows: TGCGCCAGCAGCCCCGAAACCACAGGCTATGGCTACACCTTC.